This entry lists 31 T cell receptor beta chains sequenced from one sample in a study of PD-1 blockade in classical Hodgkin lymphoma. Relapses following autologous stem cell transplantation were seen in all patients, with brentuximab vedotin exposure varying. Libraries were prepared by immunoSEQ multiplex PCR; TCRdb keeps only in-frame clonotypes and omits some of them. The sample yields about 46,000 clones, 65% to 85% seen once. This sample comprised peripheral blood mononuclear cells (PBMCs), obtained at baseline. These receptors were taken from a human donor with classical Hodgkin lymphoma.

J is TRBJ2-6 and V is TRBV6-5; D is unclear. Trimming cost V 2 bases and J 3 bases, with 2 bases left between them. The CDR3 length is 13 residues. Germline-derived CDR1 and CDR2 are MNHEY and SVGAGI. The CDR3 DNA follows: TGTGCCAGCAGTTACCTTGGGGCCAACGTCCTGACTTTC. Protein: CASSYLGANVLTF.

The gene calls are TRBV21-1 and TRBJ1-2; the DNA was not used to check the table's D call, TRBD1. TRBV21-1 represents a pseudogene. The CDR3 contains 16 residues. CDR3 protein: CASGRGSPPTYYGYTF. The DNA for the CDR3 is TGTGCCAGCGGAAGGGGTAGTCCCCCTACGTACTATGGCTACACCTTC.

This clone was seen only a few times. The J gene is TRBJ1-2, the V gene TRBV5-1; TRBD1 aligns across 9 bases. This CDR3 has 16 amino acids. V gave up 3 bases and J gave up 8 bases; unmatched junction bases: 14. Per germline, CDR1 SGHRS and CDR2 YFSETQ. CDR3 nucleotide sequence: TGCGCCAGCAGCTCCCTCCTCACAGGGGGCGGGTACGGCTACACCTTC. Protein sequence: CASSSLLTGGGYGYTF.

The V call is TRBV2, the J call TRBJ1-2, with D uncertain. CDR1 is SNHLY, CDR2 FYNNEI, per germline. The CDR3 spans 14 residues. Between the trimmed V and J ends, which lost 5 bases and 7 bases, there was a span of 17 bases. CDR3 nucleotide sequence: TGTGCCAGCAGTTTTATTACCGGGGTCCGTGGCTACACCTTC. Its translation is CASSFITGVRGYTF.

The chain uses TRBV10-2 and TRBJ2-2, with D maybe TRBD2 (6 bases). The CDR3 covers 19 residues. The V end was cut by 0 bases, the J end by 0 bases, with 17 bases between. CDR1 is WSHSY, CDR2 SAAADI, per germline. CDR3 amino acids: CASSESRLKRDSNTGELFF. CDR3 coding DNA: TGCGCCAGCAGTGAGTCTCGACTCAAAAGGGACTCGAACACCGGGGAGCTGTTTTTT.

The chain links TRBV4-1 to TRBJ1-2, with TRBD1 matching 7 bases. Germline V lookup: CDR1 MGHRA, CDR2 YSYEKL. J gave up 4 bases and V 4 bases, and 6 bases lay outside the gene matches. This CDR3 has 14 residues. CDR3 DNA: TGCGCCAGCAGCCCACCAGGGGGGAGCTATGGCTACACCTTC. It yields the protein CASSPPGGSYGYTF.

The chain combines TRBV27 with TRBJ2-5; either TRBD1 or TRBD2 may fit D (5 bases each). TRBJ2-7 explains the end of the DNA better; the J call may be wrong. The CDR3 is 16 amino acids. Per germline, CDR1 MNHEY and CDR2 SMNVEV (reference sequence). CDR3 protein: CASSHLNWDRAYEQYF. In DNA form, the CDR3 reads TGTGCCAGCAGCCACCTAAACTGGGACCGAGCCTACGAGCAGTACTTC.

This clone has only one observation. The gene calls are TRBV9 and TRBJ2-7; maybe TRBD1 (5 bases). With 0 bases removed from V and 5 bases from J, the gap between germline ends came to 9 bases. Germline values: CDR1 SGDLS, CDR2 YYNGEE. This CDR3 is built from 13 residues. CDR3 bases: TGTGCCAGCAGCGTAGAGGGGCAGAACGAGCAGTACTTC. Its translation is CASSVEGQNEQYF.

This clone was seen only a few times. The gene calls are TRBV7-9 and TRBJ2-2; 8 bases align to TRBD1. V shed 7 bases and J 2 bases; nucleotides not matched to a gene: 9. This CDR3 is built from 16 residues. CDR1 is SEHNR and CDR2 is FQNEAQ in the germline V gene (reference sequence). The CDR3 nucleotides are TGTGCCAGCACCCCAGAGGGGACAGGAAACACCGGGGAGCTGTTTTTT. The encoded protein is CASTPEGTGNTGELFF.

This clone was observed a few times. The J gene is TRBJ2-5, the V gene TRBV30; TRBD1 or TRBD2 may be the D gene (5 bases each). Trimming removed 1 base at V and 3 bases at J, with 15 bases between. CDR1 and CDR2 from the germline V gene are GTSNPN and SVGIG (reference sequence). This CDR3 spans 15 amino acids. CDR3 sequence reads: CAWSELGTEEETQYF. The DNA for the CDR3 is TGTGCCTGGAGTGAGTTAGGGACCGAAGAAGAGACCCAGTACTTC.

The chain carries TRBV19 and TRBJ2-3; 7 nucleotides line up with TRBD1. Unmatched junction bases numbered 10, after V lost 1 base and J lost 9 bases. Germline lookup yields CDR1 LNHDA and CDR2 SQIVND (reference sequence). The CDR3 runs to 15 residues. The CDR3 loop reads CASSIVYGVRGTQYF. CDR3 sequence (DNA): TGTGCCAGTAGTATAGTGTACGGTGTCAGGGGGACGCAGTATTTT.

A few counts support this clone. The chain couples TRBV4-1 to TRBJ1-2; D gene uncertain. Between the trimmed V and J ends, which lost 0 bases and 4 bases, there was a span of 9 bases. The CDR3 spans 14 residues. Germline CDR1 is MGHRA and CDR2 is YSYEKL. The CDR3: CASSQDRGPYGYTF. As DNA, the CDR3 is TGCGCCAGCAGCCAAGATCGAGGGCCCTATGGCTACACCTTC.

Regarding this clone: In the same sample, other DNA sequences code for this CDR3. The chain is built from TRBV5-1 and TRBJ1-1, with a weak D call TRBD1 (5 bases). Trimming stripped 1 base from V and 1 base from J, with 11 bases between. The CDR3 has 15 amino acids. The germline gives CDR1 SGHRS, CDR2 YFSETQ. The CDR3: CASSLQGGGNTEAFF. DNA for the CDR3: TGCGCCAGCAGCTTGCAGGGTGGTGGGAACACTGAAGCTTTCTTT.

V gene TRBV7-9 combines with J gene TRBJ2-1, with 10 bases that match TRBD2. Unmatched junction bases numbered 2, after V lost 5 bases and J lost 1 base. The CDR3 loop spans 15 amino acids. CDR1 is SEHNR and CDR2 is FQNEAQ in the germline V gene (reference sequence). The CDR3 DNA reads as TGTGCCAGCAGCCCTAGCGGGAGTTCCTACAATGAGCAGTTCTTC. Translating gives CASSPSGSSYNEQFF.

The V call is TRBV7-3, the J call TRBJ1-1; TRBD1 is a possible D gene (5 bases). The CDR3 spans 15 residues. V was cut by 7 bases and J by 4 bases, with 19 bases left in between. CDR1 is SGHTA and CDR2 is FQGTGA in the germline V gene. The CDR3 DNA sequence: TGTGCCAGCACCGTCGGGGGGGATTTTGGCACTGAAGCTTTCTTT. This encodes CASTVGGDFGTEAFF.

The chain recombines TRBV5-6 with TRBJ1-1, with D tentatively TRBD1 (5 bases). Germline V gives CDR1 SGHDT, CDR2 YYEEEE. V lost 1 base to trimming and J lost 8 bases, with 9 bases between them. The CDR3 has 12 residues. CDR3 nucleotides: TGTGCCAGCAGCTTGTACAGGATGGAAGCTTTCTTT. Translated: CASSLYRMEAFF.

The chain is built from TRBV19 and TRBJ1-2; D is unresolved. The V and J ends lost 7 bases and 7 bases respectively, with 19 bases between them. Looked up from germline, CDR1 is LNHDA and CDR2 is SQIVND (reference sequence). The CDR3 length is 14 residues. The CDR3 loop reads CASTPVGLSGGYTF. The CDR3 coding sequence is TGTGCCAGTACCCCAGTAGGCCTATCGGGTGGCTACACCTTC.

The chain is built from TRBV7-9 and TRBJ2-2, with TRBD2 as a possible D gene (6 bases). The CDR3 runs 16 residues. V lost 3 bases and J 4 bases, leaving 15 bases between the germline ends. CDR1 SEHNR and CDR2 FQNEAQ come from the germline V gene (reference sequence). CDR3 in amino acids: CASSFLPGEGTGELFF. The CDR3 bases are TGTGCCAGCAGCTTCCTACCGGGAGAAGGCACCGGGGAGCTGTTTTTT.

By share, this clone ranks as medium-sized. This chain connects TRBV5-4 to TRBJ1-2, with D perhaps matching TRBD1 (6 bases). The CDR3 extends over 16 amino acids. Germline V CDR1 and CDR2: SGHNT, YYREEE (reference sequence). V lost 2 bases, J lost 7 bases, and 21 bases lay in between. The CDR3 loop reads CASSLGPGDLVSGYTF. CDR3 DNA sequence: TGTGCCAGCAGCTTAGGCCCAGGGGACCTTGTGAGTGGCTACACCTTC. Full variable domain (rest looked up from reference TRBV5-4 and TRBJ1-2): ETGVTQSPTHLIKTRGQQVTLRCSSQSGHNTVSWYQQALGQGPQFIFQYYREEENGRGNFPPRFSGLQFPNYSSELNVNALELDDSALYLCASSLGPGDLVSGYTFGSGTRLTVV.

The chain joins TRBV6-5 to TRBJ1-4; TRBD1 matches at 8 bases. CDR3 size: 15 residues. In germline, CDR1 is MNHEY, CDR2 SVGAGI. The trim removed 4 bases at V and 7 bases at J, leaving 8 bases unmatched. The CDR3 here is CASSSQGALGEKLFF. In nucleotides, the CDR3 is TGTGCCAGCAGTTCTCAGGGGGCCCTAGGTGAAAAACTGTTTTTT.

The chain uses TRBV7-9 and TRBJ1-2; D not certain. The CDR3 contains 14 residues. CDR1 and CDR2 from the germline V gene are SEHNR and FQNEAQ (reference sequence). Trimming pared 1 base from V and 4 bases from J, leaving 10 bases between. In nucleotides, the CDR3 is TGTGCCAGCAGCTTAGACATTCCGCGCTATGGCTACACCTTC. Translating gives CASSLDIPRYGYTF. Full variable domain (missing parts from reference TRBV7-9 and TRBJ1-2): DTGVSQNPRHKITKRGQNVTFRCDPISEHNRLYWYRQTLGQGPEFLTYFQNEAQLEKSRLLSDRFSAERPKGSFSTLEIQRTEQGDSAMYLCASSLDIPRYGYTFGSGTRLTVV.

J is TRBJ2-7 and V is TRBV5-1; the match to TRBD1 covers 11 bases. CDR1 is SGHRS, CDR2 YFSETQ, per germline. There are 15 residues in the CDR3. The V and J ends lost 4 bases and 6 bases, in that order; junction bases with no gene match: 9. The CDR3: CASSPRSGTGGEQYF. The CDR3 coding sequence is TGCGCCAGCAGCCCGAGGTCCGGGACAGGGGGCGAGCAGTACTTC.

The rearrangement uses TRBV6-5 and TRBJ2-1; tentatively, D is TRBD1 or TRBD2 (7 bases each). Germline-derived CDR1 and CDR2 are MNHEY and SVGAGI. The CDR3 contains 14 residues. Trimming shortened V by 0 bases and J by 8 bases, and 11 bases separated the two germline ends. The CDR3 nucleotides read TGTGCCAGCAGTTACTCGACAGGGAGGGATGAGCAGTTCTTC. It specifies CASSYSTGRDEQFF.

The V gene is TRBV5-1, the J gene TRBJ2-5, with D possibly matching TRBD1 (5 bases). The closer fit of TRBJ2-7 to the DNA end suggests the J call may be wrong. The germline gives CDR1 SGHRS, CDR2 YFSETQ. The CDR3 runs 14 residues. The CDR3 sequence is CASSPTTETYEQYF. In DNA, the CDR3 is TGCGCCAGCAGCCCAACGACAGAAACCTACGAGCAGTACTTC.

A note on this clone: The same CDR3 is also encoded by other DNA sequences in this sample. The rearrangement joins TRBV27 to TRBJ2-6; D gene uncertain. In germline, CDR1 is MNHEY, CDR2 SMNVEV (reference sequence). CDR3 length: 13 amino acids. The V end was cut by 0 bases, the J end by 3 bases, with 0 bases between. The chain's CDR3 is CASSLSGANVLTF. The CDR3 region has the DNA TGTGCCAGCAGTTTATCTGGGGCCAACGTCCTGACTTTC.

The J gene is TRBJ1-5, the V gene TRBV10-3, with TRBD1 matching 8 bases. Per the germline V gene, CDR1 is ENHRY and CDR2 is SYGVKD. Germline trimming cut 4 bases from V and 7 bases from J; bases unmatched to any gene: 6. CDR3 length equals 14 residues. The chain's CDR3 is CAISADRGGQPQHF. The CDR3 DNA sequence: TGTGCCATCAGTGCAGACAGGGGAGGACAGCCCCAGCATTTT.

The V gene is TRBV6-5, the J gene TRBJ1-1; D call uncertain. The CDR3 contains 14 residues. The V gene lost 0 bases and the J gene lost 3 bases, with 8 bases spanning the gap. Germline V CDR1 and CDR2: MNHEY, SVGAGI. CDR3 protein: CASSYSSEYTEAFF. The CDR3 nucleotides read TGTGCCAGCAGTTACTCCTCGGAGTACACTGAAGCTTTCTTT.

The V call is TRBV29-1, the J call TRBJ2-7; D is perhaps TRBD1 or TRBD2 (5 bases each). With 4 bases removed from V and 7 bases from J, the gap between germline ends came to 11 bases. The CDR3 has 11 amino acids. Germline CDR1 reads SQVTM; CDR2 reads ANQGSEA. The CDR3 DNA reads as TGCAGCGTTGGGGACCAGTTGGAGCAGTACTTC. It yields the protein CSVGDQLEQYF.

This sequence joins TRBV7-9 and TRBJ2-7; no firm D call. The germline CDR1 and CDR2 sequences are SEHNR and FQNEAQ (reference sequence). Trimming took off 3 bases at V and 5 bases at J, with 5 bases between the two ends. CDR3 size: 11 residues. The CDR3 nucleotides read TGTGCCAGCAGCTTTTCCGACGAGCAGTACTTC. As protein: CASSFSDEQYF.

This clone was picked up a small number of times. The V and J genes are TRBV4-1 and TRBJ2-5; 8 bases line up with TRBD1. The CDR3 has 15 residues. V was clipped by 0 bases and J by 5 bases; unmatched bases: 5. The germline gives CDR1 MGHRA, CDR2 YSYEKL. Here the CDR3 reads CASSQDRGQRETQYF. The CDR3 nucleotides read TGCGCCAGCAGCCAAGACAGGGGGCAAAGGGAGACCCAGTACTTC.

The J gene is TRBJ2-7, the V gene TRBV10-3, with no clear D. The CDR3 extends over 14 amino acids. The germline V gene has CDR1 ENHRY and CDR2 SYGVKD. V lost 0 bases, J lost 1 base, and 7 bases lay in between. CDR3 region: CAISESAGSYEQYF. The CDR3 coding sequence is TGTGCCATCAGTGAGTCAGCCGGGTCCTACGAGCAGTACTTC.